Here is one T cell receptor beta chain with its context. Generated by immunoSEQ multiplex PCR, the TCRdb table keeps only in-frame clones and is missing some. Found here are tens of thousands of clones, around 87% of them singletons; the top ten hold 5% to 6%. There are 11 residues in the CDR3. V was trimmed by 5 bases and J by 11 bases, leaving 7 bases between them. Germline V gene data show CDR1 as MNHEY and CDR2 as SVGAGI. This sample is part of a study of OX40 agonist ivuxolimab in advanced cancers. Study as a whole: Dose-escalation cases comprised hepatocellular carcinoma, melanoma, renal cell or head and neck cancer. Of the patients, three showed partial responses, one with hepatocellular carcinoma and two with cutaneous melanoma. The group had a mean age of 60 years, ranged from roughly 20 to 79, and was 75% to 85% male.

The J gene is TRBJ1-6, the V gene TRBV6-5; D unclear. The sample in question was CD4+ or CD8+ T cells sorted from blood, obtained in a trial of the OX40 agonist ivuxolimab. The TCR sequence derives from an adult with an advanced solid tumor such as melanoma, head and neck, liver or kidney cancer. CDR3 coding DNA: TGTGCCAGCAGTGAAAAAACACCCCTCCACTTT. Residues: CASSEKTPLHF.